This TCR beta chain derives from a study of OX40 agonist ivuxolimab in advanced cancers. Turning to the overall study: Ivuxolimab was a fully human IgG2 agonistic monoclonal antibody targeting the costimulatory receptor OX40 (CD134). Partial responses were achieved by three dose-escalation patients, of whom one had hepatocellular carcinoma and two had cutaneous melanoma. Intravenous ivuxolimab was administered to patients every 2 weeks at six dose levels: 0.01, 0.1, 0.3, 1.5, 3 and 10 mg/kg. The paper covers the monotherapy dose-escalation part of the phase I ivuxolimab trial, which included N of about 51 patients. Prior anti-PD-1, anti-PD-L1 or anti-CTLA-4 therapy was permitted, and 35% to 40% of dose-escalation patients had received checkpoint inhibitors. The dose-escalation cohort was around 84% male with a mean age of roughly 62 years, ranging from 23 to 79. Of the roughly 54 patients in dose escalation, approximately 20 had hepatocellular carcinoma, roughly 15 had melanoma, 9 had renal cell carcinoma and 9 had head and neck cancer. The point of sequencing TCRbeta in the periphery was to test whether ivuxolimab changed TCR sequence diversity and drove clonal T-cell expansion. Points the paper makes about the study in general: Clonal expansion of both CD4+ and CD8+ blood T cells was observed from baseline to week 6 at doses 0.1 to 3.0 mg/kg. After ivuxolimab, more expanded clones were found on average in CD8+ T cells than in CD4+ T cells. Low levels of normalized T-cell clonal expansion were also seen in some nonresponding patients. In the 0.1-3.0 mg/kg groups, partial responders had among the lowest normalized peripheral clonal expansion, particularly in CD8+ T cells. The antigen specificity of the peripheral T cells that underwent clonal expansion was not determined.

Patients with autoimmune disease history or receiving systemic immunosuppression were excluded from the trial. Peripheral blood for TCR sequencing was collected from all dose cohorts at baseline, on cycle 4 day 1, and on cycle 7 day 1. The samples were drawn from a first-in-human, open-label, multicenter phase I dose-escalation trial of ivuxolimab. The trial enrolled adults with locally advanced or metastatic head and neck squamous cell, hepatocellular, melanoma or renal cell carcinoma. Before TCR sequencing, CD4+ T cells and CD8+ T cells were sorted from peripheral blood as separate populations. The CDR3, from cysteine to phenylalanine, totals 13 residues. Left in the record is the CDR3 DNA by itself, 39 bases read in frame from the first base. V gives up 2 bases and J gives up 4 bases, and the segment between their germline ends measures 7 bases. From the germline V gene (reference sequence), CDR1 is LNHDA and CDR2 is SQIVND.

In regard to this clone: Its antigen has not been determined. No quality values exist for individual bases; no much larger clone is one base distant.

Genomic DNA was extracted from sorted cells for sequencing of the TCRbeta CDR3 region. The immunoSEQ Assay was used for sequencing of TCRbeta CDR3 regions. TCRdb mirrors the immuneACCESS table, restricted to in-frame sequences. Some clones are absent from its copies; in checked studies, under half trace to an unresolved V gene, and the reason for the others is unknown. The sample table shows about 160,000 clones, and 85% to 95% are seen once. The top ten clonotypes cover approximately 0.3% of the sample. The TCR sequence derives from an adult with an advanced solid tumor such as melanoma, head and neck, liver or kidney cancer. The specimen comprised CD4+ or CD8+ T cells sorted from blood, sampled in a trial of the OX40 agonist ivuxolimab. Recombination linked TRBV19 to TRBJ2-3; the D gene identity is not certain. CDR3 loop: CASSILTADTQYF. At the DNA level, the sequence is TGTGCCAGTAGTATATTAACAGCAGATACGCAGTATTTT.